This is a list of T cell receptor beta chains from one sample in a study of shared clonotypes between healthy human individuals. Produced via immunoSEQ multiplex PCR; TCRdb's table is partial and in-frame only. This sample has about 680,000 clones; approximately 90% occur once, and the top ten carry approximately 25%. Sequencing was performed on naive CD8+ T cells sorted from blood. The receptors were sampled from a young man in good health. The CDR3 runs from the conserved cysteine through the conserved F or W. A D gene is named only where the DNA matches it firmly. Clone size is stated in some rows and not others, as once, few, many or a class when expanded.

clone_size: NA; cdr3_length: 12; j_call: TRBJ2-2; d_call: NA; v_call: TRBV10-1; cdr3_aa: CASSGWSGELFF; cdr3_nt: TGCGCCAGCAGTGGCTGGTCCGGGGAGCTGTTTTTT
clone_size: NA; cdr3_length: 15; j_call: TRBJ1-2; d_call: NA; v_call: TRBV7-2; cdr3_aa: CASSGVQGGGYGYTF; cdr3_nt: TGTGCCAGCAGCGGAGTACAGGGAGGGGGGTATGGCTACACCTTC
clone_size: few; cdr3_length: 15; j_call: TRBJ2-7; d_call: TRBD1; v_call: TRBV9; cdr3_aa: CASSVGGTGGYEQYF; cdr3_nt: TGTGCCAGCAGCGTAGGAGGGACAGGGGGCTACGAGCAGTACTTC
clone_size: NA; cdr3_length: 12; j_call: TRBJ2-1; d_call: NA; v_call: TRBV14; cdr3_aa: CASSPLQDEQFF; cdr3_nt: TGTGCCAGCAGCCCCCTGCAGGATGAGCAGTTCTTC
clone_size: NA; cdr3_length: 14; j_call: TRBJ2-7; d_call: NA; v_call: TRBV13; cdr3_aa: CASSLGRAGSGQYF; cdr3_nt: TGTGCCAGCAGCTTAGGACGCGCAGGGAGCGGGCAGTACTTC
clone_size: NA; cdr3_length: 12; j_call: TRBJ1-1; d_call: NA; v_call: TRBV13; cdr3_aa: CASSLGGRRAFF; cdr3_nt: TGTGCCAGCAGCTTAGGGGGACGTAGGGCTTTCTTT
clone_size: NA; cdr3_length: 17; j_call: TRBJ2-1; d_call: TRBD1; v_call: TRBV6-1; cdr3_aa: CASSERAGGSFYNEQFF; cdr3_nt: TGTGCCAGCAGTGAAAGGGCAGGGGGATCGTTCTACAATGAGCAGTTCTTC
clone_size: NA; cdr3_length: 15; j_call: TRBJ1-5; d_call: TRBD1; v_call: TRBV13; cdr3_aa: CASSLGTGGRQPQHF; cdr3_nt: TGTGCCAGCAGCCTAGGGACAGGGGGTCGGCAGCCCCAGCATTTT
clone_size: few; cdr3_length: 12; j_call: TRBJ2-7; d_call: NA; v_call: TRBV7-9; cdr3_aa: CASSFVSYEQYF; cdr3_nt: TGTGCCAGCAGTTTCGTCTCCTACGAGCAGTACTTC
clone_size: NA; cdr3_length: 13; j_call: TRBJ2-7; d_call: NA; v_call: TRBV28; cdr3_aa: CASSPRQHLEQYF; cdr3_nt: TGTGCCAGCAGTCCCAGACAGCACCTCGAGCAGTACTTC
clone_size: NA; cdr3_length: 14; j_call: TRBJ2-2; d_call: NA; v_call: TRBV28; cdr3_aa: CASSLSPSPGELFF; cdr3_nt: TGTGCCAGCAGTTTGTCACCCAGCCCCGGGGAGCTGTTTTTT
clone_size: NA; cdr3_length: 14; j_call: TRBJ2-7; d_call: NA; v_call: TRBV5-1; cdr3_aa: CASSLALGSYEQYF; cdr3_nt: TGCGCCAGCAGCTTGGCCCTTGGGTCCTACGAGCAGTACTTC
clone_size: once; cdr3_length: 14; j_call: TRBJ1-5; d_call: NA; v_call: TRBV11-2; cdr3_aa: CASSLAGSNQPQHF; cdr3_nt: TGTGCCAGCAGCTTAGCGGGGAGCAATCAGCCCCAGCATTTT
clone_size: NA; cdr3_length: 16; j_call: TRBJ2-3; d_call: NA; v_call: TRBV25-1; cdr3_aa: CASSHRELKGTDTQYF; cdr3_nt: TGTGCCAGCAGTCACAGGGAATTAAAAGGCACAGATACGCAGTATTTT